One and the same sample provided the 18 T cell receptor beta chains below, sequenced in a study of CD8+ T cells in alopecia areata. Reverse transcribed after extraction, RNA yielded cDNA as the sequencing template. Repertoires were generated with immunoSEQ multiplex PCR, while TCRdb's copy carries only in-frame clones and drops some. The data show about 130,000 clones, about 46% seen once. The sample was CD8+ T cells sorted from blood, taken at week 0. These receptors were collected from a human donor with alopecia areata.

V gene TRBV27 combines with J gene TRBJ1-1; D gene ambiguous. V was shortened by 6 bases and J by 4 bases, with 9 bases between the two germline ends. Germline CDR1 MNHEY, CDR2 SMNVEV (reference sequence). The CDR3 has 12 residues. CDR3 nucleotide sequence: TGTGCCAGCAGGAAGAGTGTCACTGAAGCTTTCTTT. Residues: CASRKSVTEAFF.

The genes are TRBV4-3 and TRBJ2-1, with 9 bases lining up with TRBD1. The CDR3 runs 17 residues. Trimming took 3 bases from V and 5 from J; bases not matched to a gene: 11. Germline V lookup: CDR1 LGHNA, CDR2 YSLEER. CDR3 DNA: TGCGCCAGCAGCCACGATCTCCGGGACAGGGAAAACAATGAGCAGTTCTTC. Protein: CASSHDLRDRENNEQFF.

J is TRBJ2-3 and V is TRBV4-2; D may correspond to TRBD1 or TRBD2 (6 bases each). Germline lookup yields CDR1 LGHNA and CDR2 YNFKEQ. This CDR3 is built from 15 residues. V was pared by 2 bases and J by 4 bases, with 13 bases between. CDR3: CASSQLGGGADTQYF. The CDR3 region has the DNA TGTGCCAGCAGCCAACTCGGAGGGGGTGCAGATACGCAGTATTTT.

This CDR3 is CASSEGSHTEAFF. CDR3 sequence (DNA): TGTGCCAGCAGTGAAGGTAGTCACACTGAAGCTTTCTTT. The chain uses TRBV25-1 and TRBJ1-1; D gene unclear. The CDR3 loop spans 13 amino acids. V dropped 2 bases and J dropped 3 bases, with 7 bases sitting between them. The V gene's germline CDR1 is MGHDK and CDR2 SYGVNS.

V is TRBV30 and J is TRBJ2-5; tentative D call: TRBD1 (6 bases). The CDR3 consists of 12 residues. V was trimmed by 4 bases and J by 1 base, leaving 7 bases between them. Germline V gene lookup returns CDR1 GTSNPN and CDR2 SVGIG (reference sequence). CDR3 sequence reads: CAWNRVQETQYF. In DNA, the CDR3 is TGTGCCTGGAACAGGGTCCAAGAGACCCAGTACTTC.

The CDR3 sequence: CASSPGQGSYEQYF. Here the CDR3 DNA reads TGTGCCAGCAGCCCTGGACAGGGTTCCTACGAGCAGTACTTC. This sequence joins TRBV5-4 and TRBJ2-7; 8 positions agree with TRBD1. CDR3 length: 14 amino acids. CDR1 and CDR2 (germline): SGHNT, YYREEE (reference sequence). Trimming took 4 bases from V and 1 from J; bases not matched to a gene: 4.

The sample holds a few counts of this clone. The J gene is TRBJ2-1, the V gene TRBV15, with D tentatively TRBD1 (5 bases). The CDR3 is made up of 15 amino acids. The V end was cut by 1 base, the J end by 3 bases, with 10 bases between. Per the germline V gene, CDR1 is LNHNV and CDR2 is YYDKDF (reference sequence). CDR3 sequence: CATSRGQINYNEQFF. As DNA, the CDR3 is TGTGCCACCAGCAGAGGACAGATAAACTACAATGAGCAGTTCTTC. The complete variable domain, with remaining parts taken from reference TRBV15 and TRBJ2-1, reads DAMVIQNPRYQVTQFGKPVTLSCSQTLNHNVMYWYQQKSSQAPKLLFHYYDKDFNNEADTPDNFQSRRPNTSFCFLDIRSPGLGDTAMYLCATSRGQINYNEQFFGPGTRLTVL.

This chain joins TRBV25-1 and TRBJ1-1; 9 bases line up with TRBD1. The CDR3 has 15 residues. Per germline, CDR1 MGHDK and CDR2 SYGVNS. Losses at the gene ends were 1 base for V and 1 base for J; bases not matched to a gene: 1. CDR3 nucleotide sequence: TGTGCCAGCAGTGAATGGACAGGGGCGAACACTGAAGCTTTCTTT. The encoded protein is CASSEWTGANTEAFF.

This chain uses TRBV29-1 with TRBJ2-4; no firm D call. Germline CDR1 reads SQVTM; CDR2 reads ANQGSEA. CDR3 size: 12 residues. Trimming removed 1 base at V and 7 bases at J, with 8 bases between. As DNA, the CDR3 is TGCAGCGTTGAAGCGGGTTTGAACATTCAGTACTTC. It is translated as CSVEAGLNIQYF. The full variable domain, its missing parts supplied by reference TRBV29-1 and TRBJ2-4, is SAVISQKPSRDICQRGTSLTIQCQVDSQVTMMFWYRQQPGQSLTLIATANQGSEATYESGFVIDKFPISRPNLTFSTLTVSNMSPEDSSIYLCSVEAGLNIQYFGAGTRLSVL.

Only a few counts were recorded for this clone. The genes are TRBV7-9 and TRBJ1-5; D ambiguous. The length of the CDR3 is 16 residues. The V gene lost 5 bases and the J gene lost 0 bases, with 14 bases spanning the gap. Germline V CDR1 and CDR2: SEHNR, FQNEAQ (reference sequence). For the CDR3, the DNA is TGTGCCAGCAGCCGGTTAGCCCTTGATAGCAATCAGCCCCAGCATTTT. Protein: CASSRLALDSNQPQHF.

Written as DNA, the CDR3 is TGTGCCAGCAGCGTAGGGCTAGCGGGGGGGCCGAGCACAGATACGCAGTATTTT. Protein product: CASSVGLAGGPSTDTQYF. This chain joins TRBV9 and TRBJ2-3; 12 bases line up with TRBD2. J lost 0 bases, V lost 0 bases, and 5 bases had no gene match. The germline V gene has CDR1 SGDLS and CDR2 YYNGEE. The CDR3 extends over 18 amino acids.

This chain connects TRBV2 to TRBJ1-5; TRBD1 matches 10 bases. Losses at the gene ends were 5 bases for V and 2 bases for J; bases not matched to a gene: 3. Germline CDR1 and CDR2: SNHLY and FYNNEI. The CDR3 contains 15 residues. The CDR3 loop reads CASSLTGGGNQPQHF. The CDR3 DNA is TGTGCCAGCAGTTTGACAGGGGGCGGCAATCAGCCCCAGCATTTT.

The CDR3 reads CAISPDRGLGETQYF. For the CDR3, the DNA is TGTGCCATCAGTCCTGACAGGGGGCTCGGGGAGACCCAGTACTTC. The chain uses TRBV10-3 and TRBJ2-5; TRBD1 matches 10 bases. From germline, CDR1 is ENHRY and CDR2 SYGVKD. The CDR3 sequence is 15 residues long. The J segment lost 5 bases and the V segment lost 5 bases, leaving 8 bases of the junction unmatched.

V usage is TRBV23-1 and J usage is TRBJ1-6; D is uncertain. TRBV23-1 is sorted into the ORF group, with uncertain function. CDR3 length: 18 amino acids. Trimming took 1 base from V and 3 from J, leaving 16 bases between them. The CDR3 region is CASSQFVAQVVYNSPLHF. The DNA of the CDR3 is TGCGCCAGCAGTCAATTCGTAGCCCAAGTGGTCTATAATTCACCCCTCCACTTT.

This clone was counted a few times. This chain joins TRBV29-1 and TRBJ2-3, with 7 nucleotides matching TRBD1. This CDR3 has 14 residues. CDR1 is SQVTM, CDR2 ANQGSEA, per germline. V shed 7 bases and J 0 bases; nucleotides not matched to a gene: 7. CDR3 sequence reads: CSALGGASTDTQYF. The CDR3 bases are TGCAGCGCATTAGGGGGCGCGAGCACAGATACGCAGTATTTT.

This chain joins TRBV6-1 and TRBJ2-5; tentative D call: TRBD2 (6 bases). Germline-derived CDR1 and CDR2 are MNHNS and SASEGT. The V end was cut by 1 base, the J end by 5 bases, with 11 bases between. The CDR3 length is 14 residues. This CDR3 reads CASSEVPGGETQYF. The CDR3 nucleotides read TGTGCCAGCAGTGAAGTTCCAGGAGGGGAGACCCAGTACTTC.

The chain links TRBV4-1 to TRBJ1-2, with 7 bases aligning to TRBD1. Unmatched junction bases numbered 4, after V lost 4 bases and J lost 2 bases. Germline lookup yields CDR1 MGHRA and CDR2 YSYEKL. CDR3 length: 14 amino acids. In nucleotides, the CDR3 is TGCGCCAGCAGCCGCAAACAGGGGAACTATGGCTACACCTTC. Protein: CASSRKQGNYGYTF.

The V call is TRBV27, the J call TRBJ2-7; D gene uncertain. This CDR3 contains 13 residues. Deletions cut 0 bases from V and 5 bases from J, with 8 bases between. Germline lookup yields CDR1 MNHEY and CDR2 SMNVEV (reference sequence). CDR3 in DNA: TGTGCCAGCAGTTTATCCTTTCTCCACGAGCAGTACTTC. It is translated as CASSLSFLHEQYF.